Given below is one TCR beta chain in context. As originally analysed: Researchers report that nucleated cell counts were estimated from reference gene primer amplification. Generated by immunoSEQ multiplex PCR, the TCRdb table keeps only in-frame clones and is missing some. V and J calls and clone size follow that table, whereas D and trimming were derived from the DNA. This repertoire shows roughly 120,000 clones, around 77% found once; its top ten account for 7.9%. This entry belongs to a study of blood T cell repertoires in COVID-19. At the level of the study: Spain, Italy and the United States supplied samples that represented acute and convalescent COVID-19. Sample material is recorded as cDNA or gDNA derived from T cells, B-cell-depleted T cells, or PBMCs.

This receptor was taken from a human donor in a cohort sampled during active COVID-19. Sequencing input: peripheral blood.

The CDR3 DNA is TGTGCCAGCAGCCAAGGCTTGCAGTCTCCCTCCTACAATGAGCAGTTCTTC. Amino acids: CASSQGLQSPSYNEQFF. The genes are TRBV3-1 (or the pseudogene TRBV3-2) and TRBJ2-1; the D is unclear. Per the germline V gene, CDR1 is LGHDT and CDR2 is YNNKEL (reference sequence). The CDR3 loop spans 17 amino acids. The V and J ends lost 1 base and 0 bases respectively, with 13 bases between them.